A single sample is the source of the 11 T cell receptor beta chains below, sequenced in a study of identical twins. TCRdb used MiXCR to reprocess the 5' RACE reads, holding one entry per CDR3 protein. The profile shows roughly 1,500,000 distinct CDR3 sequences, under 35% of them singletons. Sequenced input: cord blood. The receptors shown here come from a newborn girl in good health.

This clonotype was detected only a few times. J is TRBJ2-5 and V is TRBV27; 13 bases are shared with TRBD2. The V gene's germline CDR1 is MNHEY and CDR2 SMNVEV (reference sequence). Trimming cost V 5 bases and J 4 bases; bases outside gene matches: 4. There are 15 residues in the CDR3. The CDR3 nucleotides read TGTGCCAGCAGTCCCGGGACTAGCGGGATAGAGACCCAGTACTTC. It is translated as CASSPGTSGIETQYF.

The chain employs TRBV4-1 and TRBJ2-2, with TRBD1 identical over 10 bases. Germline V gene lookup returns CDR1 MGHRA and CDR2 YSYEKL. The CDR3 totals 15 residues. The V and J ends lost 4 bases and 3 bases, in that order; junction bases with no gene match: 2. CDR3 sequence: CASSPGQGYTGELFF. The CDR3 coding sequence is TGCGCCAGCAGCCCGGGACAGGGGTACACCGGGGAGCTGTTTTTT.

Many counts were recorded for this clonotype. CDR3 region: CAISPRDTDTQYF. The CDR3 coding sequence is TGTGCCATCAGTCCCAGAGACACAGATACGCAGTATTTT. The gene calls are TRBV10-3 and TRBJ2-3, with D unresolved. Trimming left V 5 bases short and J 2 bases short, with 8 bases between. This CDR3 has 13 amino acids. Germline CDR1 and CDR2: ENHRY and SYGVKD.

This chain joins TRBV28 and TRBJ2-3; 9 bases are shared with TRBD1. CDR3 length: 15 amino acids. CDR1 is MDHEN and CDR2 is SYDVKM in the germline V gene. V shed 6 bases, J shed 1 base, and the junction held 5 bases outside the gene matches. The CDR3 DNA sequence: TGTGCCAGCAGGGGACAGGGAATTGGCACAGATACGCAGTATTTT. Its translation: CASRGQGIGTDTQYF.

Ten or more counts support this clonotype. This chain links TRBV5-1 with TRBJ2-7; weak D call: TRBD2 (6 bases). The germline gives CDR1 SGHRS, CDR2 YFSETQ. CDR3 length: 13 residues. Trimming left V 6 bases short and J 0 bases short, with 10 bases between. In DNA, the CDR3 is TGCGCCAGCAAGCTGGACTACTCCTACGAGCAGTACTTC. Its protein product is CASKLDYSYEQYF.

This clonotype was seen repeatedly, ten times or more. The V gene is TRBV25-1, the J gene TRBJ2-1; D possibly matches TRBD1 or TRBD2 (5 bases each). Per germline, CDR1 MGHDK and CDR2 SYGVNS. The CDR3 spans 14 residues. Trimming cost V 3 bases and J 0 bases, with 6 bases left between them. The CDR3 nucleotides are TGTGCCAGCAGTGAGAGGGGCTCCTACAATGAGCAGTTCTTC. Its protein product is CASSERGSYNEQFF. Filled out from reference TRBV25-1 and TRBJ2-1, the complete variable domain reads EADIYQTPRYLVIGTGKKITLECSQTMGHDKMYWYQQDPGMELHLIHYSYGVNSTEKGDLSSESTVSRIRTEHFPLTLESARPSHTSQYLCASSERGSYNEQFFGPGTRLTVL.

The chain is built from TRBV25-1 and TRBJ2-3; 8 nucleotides line up with TRBD2. There are 16 residues in the CDR3. The J segment lost 2 bases and the V segment lost 4 bases, leaving 8 bases of the junction unmatched. Germline CDR1 MGHDK, CDR2 SYGVNS. The CDR3 DNA reads as TGTGCCAGCAGTGCCGAGCGGGGGCCCACCACAGATACGCAGTATTTT. Its translation: CASSAERGPTTDTQYF. The full variable domain, with the rest looked up from reference TRBV25-1 and TRBJ2-3, is EADIYQTPRYLVIGTGKKITLECSQTMGHDKMYWYQQDPGMELHLIHYSYGVNSTEKGDLSSESTVSRIRTEHFPLTLESARPSHTSQYLCASSAERGPTTDTQYFGPGTRLTVL.

This clonotype was observed a few times. The chain recombines TRBV28 with TRBJ2-7, with 8 bases lining up with TRBD2. Germline values: CDR1 MDHEN, CDR2 SYDVKM. The CDR3 length is 14 residues. After removal of 11 bases from V and 4 bases from J, the junction contained 13 bases not matched to a gene. This CDR3 reads CASQLIAGRYEQYF. The CDR3, as DNA: TGTGCCTCACAGCTTATAGCGGGACGGTACGAGCAGTACTTC.

This CDR3 reads CASSESSGRALNEKLFF. The CDR3 bases are TGTGCCAGCAGTGAGTCTTCGGGGAGGGCGTTAAATGAAAAACTGTTTTTT. V and J are TRBV25-1 and TRBJ1-4; D call uncertain. This CDR3 contains 17 residues. V was cut by 3 bases and J by 5 bases, with 19 bases left in between. Looked up from germline, CDR1 is MGHDK and CDR2 is SYGVNS.

In this sample, this clonotype turned up a few times. The chain recombines TRBV6-6 with TRBJ1-1, with D unresolved. V was clipped by 7 bases and J by 3 bases, with 12 bases between them. The germline CDR1 and CDR2 sequences are MNHNY and SVGAGI (reference sequence). This CDR3 has 13 amino acids. CDR3 residues: CASTLRRDTEAFF. The CDR3 region has the DNA TGTGCCAGCACTTTACGACGGGACACTGAAGCTTTCTTT.

This clonotype was seen a few times. J is TRBJ1-1 and V is TRBV29-1; no firm D call. Trimming removed 4 bases from V and 6 bases from J, with 6 bases in between. This CDR3 is built from 10 residues. Germline V gene sequence: CDR1 SQVTM, CDR2 ANQGSEA. The CDR3 DNA follows: TGCAGCGTTGGGTGGCCTGAAGCTTTCTTT. As protein: CSVGWPEAFF.